A selection of T cell receptor beta chains follows, all from one sample in a study of shared clonotypes between healthy human individuals. The protocol was immunoSEQ multiplex PCR, while the TCRdb copy is restricted to in-frame clones and leaves out a portion. The table shows some 1,600,000 clones, with around 98% occurring only once. Input material: naive CD4+ T cells sorted from blood. Receptor source: a man aged 30-40 years in good health. The CDR3 runs from the conserved cysteine through the conserved F or W.

len	v_gene	CDR3aa
15	TRBV9	CASSVGPGGPDTQYF
16	TRBV9	CASSVVSAGGANVLTF
16	TRBV21-1	CASSKASSGSNQPQHF
18	TRBV19	CASAPGLAGVSLTGELFF
13	TRBV27	CASSLQEFNEQFF
16	TRBV5-1	CASSIGLAGAQDTQYF
14	TRBV5-1	CASSLTGTTDTQYF
14	TRBV7-6	CASSPLAGAYEQYF
15	TRBV10-2	CASSEGGRGNTEAFF
14	TRBV28	CASSSGGTQGEQFF
16	TRBV5-6	CASSLALLSLAYEQYF